A single sample gave rise to the 4 T cell receptor beta chains below, sequenced in a study of cytomegalovirus exposure and HLA in healthy donors. Repertoires were generated with immunoSEQ multiplex PCR, while TCRdb's copy carries only in-frame clones and drops some. The table records a few hundred thousand clones, 65% to 85% of them present only once. Sequenced sample: PBMCs. All receptors come from a woman in her twenties or thirties in good health and CMV-seropositive.

The chain has TRBV6-5 and TRBJ1-5; 8 bases are a match to TRBD1. V gave up 8 bases and J gave up 5 bases; unmatched junction bases: 2. Looked up from germline, CDR1 is MNHEY and CDR2 is SVGAGI. The CDR3 is 12 residues long. The CDR3 DNA reads as TGTGCCAGCCCGGACAGGGATCAGCCCCAGCATTTT. This translates into CASPDRDQPQHF.

The rearrangement uses TRBV28 and TRBJ2-5; 7 positions match TRBD2. The CDR3 has 15 amino acids. From germline, CDR1 is MDHEN and CDR2 SYDVKM. The trim removed 3 bases at V and 2 bases at J, leaving 6 bases unmatched. DNA of the CDR3: TGTGCCAGCAGTTTGGGCGGGAGTCGTCAAGAGACCCAGTACTTC. Translation: CASSLGGSRQETQYF.

A single count supports this clone. This chain joins TRBV5-6 and TRBJ2-3; D remains unclear. The ends were cut back, 10 bases at V and 5 bases at J, with 17 bases in the middle. The CDR3 covers 13 residues. CDR1 and CDR2 from the germline V gene are SGHDT and YYEEEE. The CDR3 DNA sequence: TGTGCCTCCCGAAAACGCCTCGGAGATACGCAGTATTTT. Residues: CASRKRLGDTQYF.

This chain links TRBV6-5 with TRBJ1-2; D gene unclear. With 6 bases removed from V and 5 bases from J, the gap between germline ends came to 19 bases. The CDR3 has 15 residues. Looked up from germline, CDR1 is MNHEY and CDR2 is SVGAGI. The CDR3 loop is CASSPTQPGVYGYTF. For the CDR3, the DNA is TGTGCCAGCAGCCCTACTCAACCCGGAGTTTATGGCTACACCTTC.